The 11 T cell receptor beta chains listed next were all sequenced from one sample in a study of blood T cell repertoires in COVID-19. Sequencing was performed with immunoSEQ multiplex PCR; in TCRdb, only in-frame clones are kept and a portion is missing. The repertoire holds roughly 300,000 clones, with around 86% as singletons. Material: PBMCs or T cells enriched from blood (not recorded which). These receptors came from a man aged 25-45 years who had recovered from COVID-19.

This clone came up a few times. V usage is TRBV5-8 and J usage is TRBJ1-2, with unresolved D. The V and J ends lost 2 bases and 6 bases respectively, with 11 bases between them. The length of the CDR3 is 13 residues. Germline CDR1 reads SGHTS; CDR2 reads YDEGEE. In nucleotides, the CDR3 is TGTGCCAGCAGCTTTGAGGTACGGAATGGCTACACCTTC. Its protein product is CASSFEVRNGYTF.

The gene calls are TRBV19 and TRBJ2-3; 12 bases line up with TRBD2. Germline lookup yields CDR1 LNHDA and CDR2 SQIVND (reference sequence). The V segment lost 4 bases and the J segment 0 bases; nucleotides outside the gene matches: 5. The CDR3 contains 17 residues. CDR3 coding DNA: TGTGCCAGTAGTAATAGGACTAGCGGGGCTAGCACAGATACGCAGTATTTT. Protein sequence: CASSNRTSGASTDTQYF.

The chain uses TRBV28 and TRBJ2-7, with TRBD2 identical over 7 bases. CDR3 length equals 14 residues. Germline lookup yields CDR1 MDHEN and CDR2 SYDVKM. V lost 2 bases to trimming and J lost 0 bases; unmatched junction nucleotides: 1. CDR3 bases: TGTGCCAGCAGTTTAGGGGACTACTCCTACGAGCAGTACTTC. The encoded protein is CASSLGDYSYEQYF.

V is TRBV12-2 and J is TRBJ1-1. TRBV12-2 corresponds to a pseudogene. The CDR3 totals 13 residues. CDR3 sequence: CASRPRLGTEAFF. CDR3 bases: TGTGCAAGTCGCCCCAGACTGGGCACTGAAGCTTTCTTT.

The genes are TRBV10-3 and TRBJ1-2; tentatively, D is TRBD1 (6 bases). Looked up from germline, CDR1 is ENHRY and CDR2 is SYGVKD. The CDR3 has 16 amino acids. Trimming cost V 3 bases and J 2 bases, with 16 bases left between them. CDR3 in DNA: TGTGCCATCAGTGATCCGATGGGAGGGACAAACTATGGCTACACCTTC. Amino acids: CAISDPMGGTNYGYTF.

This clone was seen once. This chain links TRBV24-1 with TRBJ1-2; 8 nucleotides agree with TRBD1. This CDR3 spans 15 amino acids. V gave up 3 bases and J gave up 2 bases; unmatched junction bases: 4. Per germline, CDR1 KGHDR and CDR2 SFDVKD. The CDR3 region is CATSDPQGGNYGYTF. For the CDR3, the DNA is TGTGCCACCAGTGATCCACAGGGGGGGAACTATGGCTACACCTTC.

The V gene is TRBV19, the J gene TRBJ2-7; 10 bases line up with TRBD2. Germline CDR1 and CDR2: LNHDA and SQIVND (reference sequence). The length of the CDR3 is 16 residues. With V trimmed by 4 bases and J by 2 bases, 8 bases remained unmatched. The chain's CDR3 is CASSTLAGETPYEQYF. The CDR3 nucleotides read TGTGCCAGTAGTACCCTAGCGGGGGAAACTCCCTACGAGCAGTACTTC.

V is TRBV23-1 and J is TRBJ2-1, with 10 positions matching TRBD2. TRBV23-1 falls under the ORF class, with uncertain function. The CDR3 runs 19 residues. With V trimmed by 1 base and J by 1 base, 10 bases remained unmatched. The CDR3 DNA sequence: TGCGCCAGCAGTCAATATAAGGCTAGCGGGAGTAGGTCCTACAATGAGCAGTTCTTC. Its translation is CASSQYKASGSRSYNEQFF.

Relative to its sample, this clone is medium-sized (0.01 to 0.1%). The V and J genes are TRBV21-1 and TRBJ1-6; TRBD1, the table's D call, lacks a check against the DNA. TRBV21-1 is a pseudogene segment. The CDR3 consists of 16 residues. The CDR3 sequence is CASSRHYDSYNSPLHF. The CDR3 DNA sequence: TGTGCCAGCAGCAGACACTACGACAGCTATAATTCACCCCTCCACTTT.

CDR3 region: CASSRGEAEAFF. The CDR3 coding sequence is TGTGCCAGCAGTAGAGGGGAGGCTGAAGCTTTCTTT. The V and J genes are TRBV6-5 and TRBJ1-1; a weak D match, TRBD1 (5 bases). The V gene's germline CDR1 is MNHEY and CDR2 SVGAGI. The CDR3 has 12 amino acids. V was shortened by 5 bases and J by 6 bases, with 10 bases between the two germline ends.

The CDR3 is CASKGQLYSNQPQHF. The CDR3 DNA reads TGTGCCAGTAAGGGACAGTTATATAGCAATCAGCCCCAGCATTTT. This sequence joins TRBV19 and TRBJ1-5; 7 positions agree with TRBD1. The germline CDR1 and CDR2 sequences are LNHDA and SQIVND (reference sequence). V was clipped by 7 bases and J by 0 bases; unmatched bases: 6. The CDR3 sequence is 15 residues long.